Listed below are T cell receptor beta chains from one sample, sequenced in a study of blood T cell repertoires in COVID-19. The assay was immunoSEQ multiplex PCR, and TCRdb's table has in-frame clones only and misses some. The data hold 120,000 to 150,000 clones, with 80% to 90% observed a single time. The sequenced sample consisted of peripheral blood. All receptors derive from a woman aged 60-70 years with COVID-19, enrolled during active disease. Both conserved end residues are part of each CDR3. Fields, in order: V gene, J gene, D gene, clone size, CDR3 protein, CDR3 DNA. The D gene is left open where the match is weak. Clone size is given for some rows only: seen once, a few or many times, or a class if the clone is expanded.

TRBV5-5,TRBJ1-2,.,.,CASSLVTDSNYGYTF,TGTGCCAGCAGCTTGGTCACGGACTCTAACTATGGCTACACCTTC
TRBV15,TRBJ2-7,TRBD1,.,CATRAGGAYEQYF,TGTGCCACCAGAGCAGGGGGAGCCTACGAGCAGTACTTC
TRBV6-5,TRBJ2-1,.,.,CASSRAMGADEQFF,TGTGCCAGCAGCCGGGCGATGGGGGCGGATGAGCAGTTCTTC
TRBV5-1,TRBJ2-7,.,.,CASSLALGGPEQYF,TGCGCCAGCAGCTTGGCTCTTGGAGGGCCAGAGCAGTACTTC
TRBV27,TRBJ2-1,.,once,CASSFGLAWGSYNEQFF,TGTGCCAGCAGTTTCGGTTTAGCGTGGGGCTCCTACAATGAGCAGTTCTTC
TRBV7-2,TRBJ2-1,.,few,CASSFLDSDYNEQFF,TGTGCCAGCAGCTTTTTAGACAGTGACTACAATGAGCAGTTCTTC
TRBV4-1,TRBJ2-3,TRBD1,once,CASSLQGSTYF,TGCGCCAGCAGCCTACAGGGGAGCACGTATTTT
TRBV6-1,TRBJ1-6,.,.,CASSDRQANSPLHF,TGTGCCAGCAGTGACCGGCAGGCAAATTCACCCCTCCACTTT
TRBV4-3,TRBJ2-2,.,few,CASSQDVLGVKKMRTGELFF,TGCGCCAGCAGCCAAGATGTGCTAGGAGTAAAAAAAATGCGCACCGGGGAGCTGTTTTTT
TRBV7-9,TRBJ2-2,.,.,CASSTGSGELFF,TGTGCCAGCAGCACAGGGTCCGGGGAGCTGTTTTTT
TRBV5-1,TRBJ2-4,.,.,CASSLRGSAAKNIQYF,TGCGCCAGCAGCTTGAGAGGCTCCGCAGCCAAAAACATTCAGTACTTC
TRBV5-4,TRBJ2-5,TRBD1,.,CASRRGDRVQETQYF,TGTGCCAGCAGGCGTGGGGACAGGGTCCAAGAGACCCAGTACTTC
TRBV7-3,TRBJ2-7,TRBD1,.,CASSLVGAGTGSYEQYF,TGTGCCAGCAGCTTAGTCGGGGCCGGGACAGGGTCCTACGAGCAGTACTTC
TRBV10-1,TRBJ2-1,.,.,CASSELGDYNEQFF,TGCGCCAGCAGTGAGTTGGGCGATTACAATGAGCAGTTCTTC
TRBV7-9,TRBJ1-2,.,few,CASSLPSRMVGYTF,TGTGCCAGCAGCCTCCCCTCCAGGATGGTTGGCTACACCTTC
TRBV2,TRBJ2-3,.,once,CASSGPRARGLGDTQYF,TGTGCCAGCAGTGGACCGCGGGCTAGAGGGCTAGGAGATACGCAGTATTTT
TRBV6-5,TRBJ2-5,TRBD2,.,CASSPGLVETQYF,TGTGCCAGCAGTCCCGGACTAGTGGAGACCCAGTACTTC
TRBV19,TRBJ1-4,TRBD1,.,CASAGQGNGNEKLFF,TGTGCCAGCGCGGGACAGGGTAATGGTAATGAAAAACTGTTTTTT
TRBV5-4,TRBJ2-3,TRBD2,.,CASSMGLAGADTQYF,TGTGCCAGCAGCATGGGACTAGCGGGGGCTGATACGCAGTATTTT
TRBV29-1,TRBJ2-7,TRBD2,.,CSVTPSGGAYEQYF,TGCAGCGTTACCCCTAGCGGGGGGGCCTACGAGCAGTACTTC
TRBV9,TRBJ1-1,.,.,CASSPRQRVNTEAFF,TGTGCCAGCAGCCCCCGACAGAGAGTCAACACTGAAGCTTTCTTT
TRBV19,TRBJ1-3,TRBD1,.,CASSPRWTGVGNTIYF,TGTGCCAGTAGTCCCCGCTGGACAGGGGTAGGAAACACCATATATTTT
TRBV10-3,TRBJ2-7,.,.,CATIGGGNYEQYF,TGTGCCACCATTGGTGGGGGGAACTACGAGCAGTACTTC
TRBV29-1,TRBJ1-5,.,.,CSVREGLFSNQPQHF,TGCAGCGTTCGGGAAGGGCTGTTTAGCAATCAGCCCCAGCATTTT
TRBV30,TRBJ2-1,.,.,CAWSSAGALWVQGFNEQFF,TGTGCCTGGAGTTCCGCGGGGGCGCTATGGGTACAAGGCTTCAATGAGCAGTTCTTC
TRBV7-2,TRBJ2-7,TRBD1,.,CASSLVKVGTGGNEQYF,TGTGCCAGCAGCTTAGTAAAGGTCGGGACAGGGGGCAACGAGCAGTACTTC